Sequencing of this TCR beta chain was carried out in a study of cytomegalovirus exposure and HLA in healthy donors. Vbeta (60) and Jbeta (13) primers were used in the PCR. Generated by immunoSEQ multiplex PCR, the TCRdb table keeps only in-frame clones and is missing some. Here the sample spans approximately 170,000 clones, 85% being singletons. CDR1 and CDR2 (germline): SGHRS, YFSETQ. The CDR3 sequence is 16 residues long. The junction had 4 bases not matched to a gene; V was cut back by 1 base and J by 5 bases. The source is a boy aged 2 to 10 in good health and CMV-seronegative. Input material: PBMCs. The V gene is TRBV5-1, the J gene TRBJ2-2; 11 nucleotides align to TRBD1. The CDR3 nucleotides read TGCGCCAGCAGCTTGACGGACAGGGGGCGAACCGGGGAGCTGTTTTTT. Its protein product is CASSLTDRGRTGELFF.